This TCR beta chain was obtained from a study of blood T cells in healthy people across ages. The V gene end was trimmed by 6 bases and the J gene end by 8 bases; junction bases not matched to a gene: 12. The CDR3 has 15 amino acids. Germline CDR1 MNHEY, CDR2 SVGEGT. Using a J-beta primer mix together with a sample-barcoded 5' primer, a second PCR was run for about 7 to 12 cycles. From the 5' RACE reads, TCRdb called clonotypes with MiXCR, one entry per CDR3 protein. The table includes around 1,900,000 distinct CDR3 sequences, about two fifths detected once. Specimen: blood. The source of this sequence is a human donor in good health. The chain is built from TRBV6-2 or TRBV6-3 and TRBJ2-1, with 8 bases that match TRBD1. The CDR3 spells CASSQRGGQGDEQFF. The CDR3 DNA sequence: TGTGCCAGCAGCCAGCGCGGCGGACAGGGAGATGAGCAGTTCTTC.